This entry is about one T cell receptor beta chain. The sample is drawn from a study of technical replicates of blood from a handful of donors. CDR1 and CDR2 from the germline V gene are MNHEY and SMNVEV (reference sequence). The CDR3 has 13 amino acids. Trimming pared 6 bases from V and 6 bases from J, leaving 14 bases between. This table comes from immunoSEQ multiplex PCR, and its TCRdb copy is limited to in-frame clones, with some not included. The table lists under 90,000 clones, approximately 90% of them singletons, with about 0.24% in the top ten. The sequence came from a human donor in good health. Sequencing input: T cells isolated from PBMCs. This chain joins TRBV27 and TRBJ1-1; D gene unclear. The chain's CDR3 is CASSLSEFAEAFF. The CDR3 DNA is TGTGCCAGCAGCCTGAGTGAGTTCGCTGAAGCTTTCTTT.